This record looks at one TCR beta chain sequence and its context. The antigen is unknown. The sample belongs to a study of shared clonotypes between healthy human individuals. The study, taken as a whole, reports: Several donors showed sharing of 4.5% to 5% of naive CD4 clonotypes.

Genomic DNA belonging to each subset was distributed in equal measure over several immunoSEQ plates. Sequenced by immunoSEQ multiplex PCR; TCRdb stores in-frame clones only, minus some. The profile shows more than 2,000,000 clones, about 92% of them singletons. Splitting of CD4+ cells produced CD45RA+ naive and CD45RA-negative memory subsets. The germline V gene has CDR1 SGHTA and CDR2 FQGNSA. Trimming pared 4 bases from V and 5 bases from J, leaving 14 bases between. This CDR3 has 14 amino acids. The V and J genes are TRBV7-2 and TRBJ2-5, with D tentatively TRBD1 (7 bases). The receptor was isolated from a man aged 18 to 35 in good health. Some clones in this sample may be carry-over from other donors' samples. Sequenced sample: naive CD4+ T cells from PBMCs. Indicated subset: CD45RA+ positively selected. The CDR3 reads CASSWGAGGETQYF. In DNA, the CDR3 is TGTGCCAGCAGCTGGGGGGCAGGGGGTGAGACCCAGTACTTC.